This TCR beta chain was sequenced during a study of molecular identifiers for immune sequencing clone quantification. TCRdb analysed the PCR reads with MiXCR anew, one entry per CDR3 protein. Seen here are nearly 650,000 distinct CDR3 sequences, approximately 24% observed once, and the top ten hold approximately 0.75%. Study-wide points: Clone sizes could be underestimated for highly expanded clones when identical TCR molecules share a barcode.

Investigators produced naive CD8 libraries from approximately 20,000 to 1,000,000 sorted cells, drawing on 10%, 30% or 50% RNA. Deletions cut 1 base from V and 1 base from J, with 11 bases between. CDR3 length: 14 residues. Germline CDR1 and CDR2: SQVTM and ANQGSEA. This clonotype came up many times. Its cognate antigen is unknown. The receptor was isolated from a human donor in good health. Some libraries in this study had Jurkat cell RNA spiked in. Sequenced material: naive CD8+ T cells from blood, with Jurkat cell RNA spiked in. Subset described: FACS-sorted CD8+CD4-CCR7+CD45RA+ naive T cells. This chain uses TRBV29-1 with TRBJ2-7; D not certain. CDR3 protein: CSVEGGSQSYEQYF. In DNA form, the CDR3 reads TGCAGCGTTGAAGGCGGCAGTCAGTCCTACGAGCAGTACTTC.